The clone carrying this TCR beta chain showed up just a few times. The protocol was immunoSEQ multiplex PCR, while the TCRdb copy is restricted to in-frame clones and leaves out a portion. The sample holds about 10,000 clones, 71% seen once. Osteosarcoma specimens were post-treatment primary, local recurrence and metastasis tumors from poor-prognosis patients. CDR3 length: 13 residues. The germline V and J ends were trimmed by 10 bases and 4 bases, with 17 bases remaining between them. Looked up from germline, CDR1 is MNHNY and CDR2 is SVGAGI (reference sequence). These data belong to a study of the immune and genomic landscape of osteosarcoma.

Sequenced: osteosarcoma tumor tissue from the lung. The gene calls are TRBV6-6 and TRBJ2-7, with D possibly being TRBD2 (5 bases). The source is a human donor with osteosarcoma. CDR3: CATIRPGEYEQYF. As DNA, the CDR3 is TGTGCCACCATACGGCCCGGGGAGTACGAGCAGTACTTC.